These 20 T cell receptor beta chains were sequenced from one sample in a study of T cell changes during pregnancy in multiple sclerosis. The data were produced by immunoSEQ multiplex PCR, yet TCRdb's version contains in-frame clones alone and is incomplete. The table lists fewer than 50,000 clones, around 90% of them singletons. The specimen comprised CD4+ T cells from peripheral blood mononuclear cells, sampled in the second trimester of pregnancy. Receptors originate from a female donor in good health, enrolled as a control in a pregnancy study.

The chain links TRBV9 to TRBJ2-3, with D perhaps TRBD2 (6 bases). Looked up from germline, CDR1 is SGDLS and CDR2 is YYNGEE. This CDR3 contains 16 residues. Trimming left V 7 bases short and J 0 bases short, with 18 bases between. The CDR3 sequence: CASGAEGTSSTDTQYF. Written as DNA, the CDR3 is TGTGCCAGCGGGGCGGAGGGCACATCTAGCACAGATACGCAGTATTTT.

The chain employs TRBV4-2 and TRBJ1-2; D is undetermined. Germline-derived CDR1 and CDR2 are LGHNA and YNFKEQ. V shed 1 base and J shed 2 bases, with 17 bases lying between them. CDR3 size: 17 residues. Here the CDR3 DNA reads TGTGCCAGCAGCCAAGTCGGATCAGGCAGAAGAAACTATGGCTACACCTTC. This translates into CASSQVGSGRRNYGYTF.

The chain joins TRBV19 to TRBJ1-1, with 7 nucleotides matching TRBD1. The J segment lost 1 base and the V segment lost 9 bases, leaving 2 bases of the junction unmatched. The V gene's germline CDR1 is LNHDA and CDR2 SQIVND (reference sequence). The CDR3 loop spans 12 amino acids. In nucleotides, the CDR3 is TGTGCCAGCAACAGGGGGAACACTGAAGCTTTCTTT. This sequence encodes CASNRGNTEAFF.

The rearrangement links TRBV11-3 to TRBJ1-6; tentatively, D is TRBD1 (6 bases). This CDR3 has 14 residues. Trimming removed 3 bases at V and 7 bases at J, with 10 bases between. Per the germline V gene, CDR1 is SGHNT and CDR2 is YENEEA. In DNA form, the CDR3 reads TGTGCCAGCAGCTTCGGGACAAACAATTCACCCCTCCACTTT. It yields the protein CASSFGTNNSPLHF.

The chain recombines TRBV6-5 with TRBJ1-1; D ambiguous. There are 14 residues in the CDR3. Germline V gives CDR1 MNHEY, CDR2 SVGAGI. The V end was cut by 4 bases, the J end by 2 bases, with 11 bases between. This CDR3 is CASSSRRANTEAFF. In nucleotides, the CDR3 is TGTGCCAGCAGTTCCCGGAGGGCCAACACTGAAGCTTTCTTT.

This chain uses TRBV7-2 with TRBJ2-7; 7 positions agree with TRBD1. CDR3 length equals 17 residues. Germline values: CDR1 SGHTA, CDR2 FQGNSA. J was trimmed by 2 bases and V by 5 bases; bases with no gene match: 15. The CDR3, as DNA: TGTGCCAGCAGCCCTAGAGGGGGACCGGGACAGACCTACGAGCAGTACTTC. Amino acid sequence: CASSPRGGPGQTYEQYF. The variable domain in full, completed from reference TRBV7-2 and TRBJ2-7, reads GAGVSQSPSNKVTEKGKDVELRCDPISGHTALYWYRQSLGQGLEFLIYFQGNSAPDKSGLPSDRFSAERTGGSVSTLTIQRTQQEDSAVYLCASSPRGGPGQTYEQYFGPGTRLTVT.

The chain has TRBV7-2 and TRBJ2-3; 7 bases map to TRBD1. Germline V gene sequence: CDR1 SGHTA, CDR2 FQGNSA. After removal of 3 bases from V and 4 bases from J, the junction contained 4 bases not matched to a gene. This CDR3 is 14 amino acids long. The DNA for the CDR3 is TGTGCCAGCAGCTTCGACAGGGCTTCAGATACGCAGTATTTT. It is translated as CASSFDRASDTQYF.

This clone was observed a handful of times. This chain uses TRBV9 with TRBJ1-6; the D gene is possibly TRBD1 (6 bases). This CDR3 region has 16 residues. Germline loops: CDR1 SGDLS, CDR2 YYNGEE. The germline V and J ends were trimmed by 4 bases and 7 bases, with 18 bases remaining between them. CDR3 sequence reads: CASSPRQDLPNSPLHF. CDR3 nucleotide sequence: TGTGCCAGCAGCCCCAGACAGGACCTGCCCAATTCACCCCTCCACTTT.

CDR3 sequence: CAWTVPGQRNSPLHF. The CDR3 nucleotides are TGTGCCTGGACTGTACCGGGACAGAGGAATTCACCCCTCCACTTT. The chain uses TRBV30 and TRBJ1-6, with 7 bases identical to TRBD1. Losses at the gene ends were 4 bases for V and 7 bases for J; bases not matched to a gene: 10. Germline V gene sequence: CDR1 GTSNPN, CDR2 SVGIG (reference sequence). The CDR3 runs to 15 residues.

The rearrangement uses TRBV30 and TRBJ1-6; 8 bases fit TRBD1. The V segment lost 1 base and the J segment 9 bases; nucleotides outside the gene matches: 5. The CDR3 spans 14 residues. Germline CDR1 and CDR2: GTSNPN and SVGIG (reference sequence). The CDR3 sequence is CAWSGQGIRSPLHF. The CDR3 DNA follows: TGTGCCTGGAGTGGACAGGGGATACGTTCACCCCTCCACTTT.

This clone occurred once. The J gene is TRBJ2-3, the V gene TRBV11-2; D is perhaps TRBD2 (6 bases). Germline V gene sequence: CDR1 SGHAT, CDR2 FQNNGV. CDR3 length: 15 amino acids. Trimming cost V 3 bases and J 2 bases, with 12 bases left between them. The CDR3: CASSLRDLNTDTQYF. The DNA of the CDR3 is TGTGCCAGCAGCTTGAGGGACTTAAACACAGATACGCAGTATTTT. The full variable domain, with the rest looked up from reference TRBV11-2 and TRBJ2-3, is EAGVAQSPRYKIIEKRQSVAFWCNPISGHATLYWYQQILGQGPKLLIQFQNNGVVDDSQLPKDRFSAERLKGVDSTLKIQPAKLEDSAVYLCASSLRDLNTDTQYFGPGTRLTVL.

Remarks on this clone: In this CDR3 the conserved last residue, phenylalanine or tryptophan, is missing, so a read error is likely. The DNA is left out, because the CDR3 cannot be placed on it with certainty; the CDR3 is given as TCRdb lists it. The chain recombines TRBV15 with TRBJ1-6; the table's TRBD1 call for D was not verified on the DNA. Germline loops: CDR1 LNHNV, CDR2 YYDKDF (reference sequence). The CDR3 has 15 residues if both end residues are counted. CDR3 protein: CATSRGQGCAFTPPL.

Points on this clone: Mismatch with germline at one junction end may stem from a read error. CDR3 loop: CASSPPSDREKMQF. In DNA, the CDR3 is TGTGCCAGCTCACCACCTTCCGACAGGGAAAAAATGCAATTT. The chain carries TRBV18 and TRBJ1-4, with 7 bases matching TRBD1. CDR3 length equals 14 residues. Germline V gene data show CDR1 as KGHSH and CDR2 as LQKENI.

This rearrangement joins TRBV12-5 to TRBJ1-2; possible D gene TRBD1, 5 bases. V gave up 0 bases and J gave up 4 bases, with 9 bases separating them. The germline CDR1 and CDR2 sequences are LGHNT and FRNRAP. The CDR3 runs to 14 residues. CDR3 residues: CASGLVGQGYGYTF. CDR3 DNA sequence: TGTGCTAGTGGTTTGGTAGGGCAGGGCTATGGCTACACCTTC.

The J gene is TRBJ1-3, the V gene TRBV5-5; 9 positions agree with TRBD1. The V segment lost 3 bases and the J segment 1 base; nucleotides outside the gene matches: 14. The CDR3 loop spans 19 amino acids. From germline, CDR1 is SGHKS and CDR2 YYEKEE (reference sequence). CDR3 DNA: TGTGCCAGCAGCTGGAGAGGGGGACAGGGCGAAATTTCTGGAAACACCATATATTTT. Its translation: CASSWRGGQGEISGNTIYF.

CDR3 in amino acids: CASSYVSPPSLHF. DNA of the CDR3: TGTGCCAGCAGTTATGTTTCCCCTCCGTCCCTCCACTTT. This chain uses TRBV6-6 with TRBJ1-6; D is unresolved. The V gene's germline CDR1 is MNHNY and CDR2 SVGAGI (reference sequence). V gave up 3 bases and J gave up 14 bases, with 14 bases separating them. This CDR3 has 13 residues.

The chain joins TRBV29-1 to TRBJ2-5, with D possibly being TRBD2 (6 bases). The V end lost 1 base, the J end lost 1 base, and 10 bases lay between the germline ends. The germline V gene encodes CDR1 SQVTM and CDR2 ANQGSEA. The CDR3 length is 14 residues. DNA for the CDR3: TGCAGCGTTGAAGGCGGGGTTTTCCAAGAGACCCAGTACTTC. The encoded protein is CSVEGGVFQETQYF.

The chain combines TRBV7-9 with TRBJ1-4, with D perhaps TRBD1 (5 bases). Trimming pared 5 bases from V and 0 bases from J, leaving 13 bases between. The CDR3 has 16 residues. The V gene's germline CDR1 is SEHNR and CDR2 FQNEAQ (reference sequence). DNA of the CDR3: TGTGCCAGCAGCCCTGGACAAGCCACAACTAATGAAAAACTGTTTTTT. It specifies CASSPGQATTNEKLFF.

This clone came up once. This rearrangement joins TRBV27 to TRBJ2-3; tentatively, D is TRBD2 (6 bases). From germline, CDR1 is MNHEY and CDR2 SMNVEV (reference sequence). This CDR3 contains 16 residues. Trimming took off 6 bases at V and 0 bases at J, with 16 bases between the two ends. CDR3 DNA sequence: TGTGCCAGCAGGCGGGACCGGGTCCCGAGCACAGATACGCAGTATTTT. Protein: CASRRDRVPSTDTQYF.

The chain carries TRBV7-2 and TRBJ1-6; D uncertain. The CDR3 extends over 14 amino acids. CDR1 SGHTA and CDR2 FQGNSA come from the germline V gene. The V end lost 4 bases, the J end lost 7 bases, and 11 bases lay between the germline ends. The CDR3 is CASSSRSFNSPLHF. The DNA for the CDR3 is TGTGCCAGCAGCTCCCGGTCATTCAATTCACCCCTCCACTTT.